This is a list of T cell receptor beta chains from one sample in a study of T cells in Graves' hyperthyroidism and ophthalmopathy. TCRdb reprocessed the multiplex PCR reads via MiXCR and lists one record per CDR3 protein. The sample has 500,000 to 700,000 distinct CDR3 sequences, about a sixth seen once. Input material: blood. Every receptor here comes from a woman in her late teens or twenties with Graves' hyperthyroidism. Both conserved end residues are part of each CDR3. Each record gives: CDR3 protein, CDR3 DNA, D gene, J gene, V gene, clone size. The D gene is left open where the match is weak. Only part of the rows carry a size: once, few, many, or a class if the clone is expanded.

CDR3aa: CSVGEGARGYTF
CDR3nt: TGCAGCGTTGGCGAGGGGGCGCGTGGCTACACCTTC
d_gene: TRBD1
j_gene: TRBJ1-2
v_gene: TRBV29-1
abundance: .

CDR3aa: CASSQAGGLQETQYF
CDR3nt: TGTGCCAGCAGCCAAGCGGGAGGGCTCCAAGAGACCCAGTACTTC
d_gene: TRBD2
j_gene: TRBJ2-5
v_gene: TRBV3-1
abundance: many

CDR3aa: CASSPSSGSFGEQYF
CDR3nt: TGTGCCAGCTCACCATCTAGCGGTTCCTTTGGGGAGCAGTACTTC
d_gene: TRBD2
j_gene: TRBJ2-7
v_gene: TRBV18
abundance: many

CDR3aa: CSASDVLAGGRNEQFF
CDR3nt: TGCAGTGCTAGCGATGTACTAGCGGGGGGGCGCAATGAGCAGTTCTTC
d_gene: TRBD2
j_gene: TRBJ2-1
v_gene: TRBV20-1
abundance: .

CDR3aa: CASSLKVGGYTF
CDR3nt: TGTGCCAGCAGTTTAAAGGTTGGCGGCTACACCTTC
d_gene: .
j_gene: TRBJ1-2
v_gene: TRBV28
abundance: .

CDR3aa: CASSRIDRDVGYTF
CDR3nt: TGTGCCAGCAGCCGAATTGACAGGGACGTTGGCTACACCTTC
d_gene: TRBD1
j_gene: TRBJ1-2
v_gene: TRBV5-6
abundance: few

CDR3aa: CASSFLAGASTDTQYF
CDR3nt: TGTGCCAGCAGCTTCCTAGCGGGGGCCAGCACAGATACGCAGTATTTT
d_gene: TRBD2
j_gene: TRBJ2-3
v_gene: TRBV7-9
abundance: many

CDR3aa: CSAGLTGGETQYF
CDR3nt: TGCAGTGCGGGCCTGACAGGGGGAGAGACCCAGTACTTC
d_gene: TRBD1
j_gene: TRBJ2-5
v_gene: TRBV20-1
abundance: few

CDR3aa: CASSQDRGFADTQYF
CDR3nt: TGCGCCAGCAGCCAAGACAGAGGGTTCGCAGATACGCAGTATTTT
d_gene: .
j_gene: TRBJ2-3
v_gene: TRBV4-3
abundance: many

CDR3aa: CASSPGGASGNTIYF
CDR3nt: TGTGCCAGCAGCCCTGGCGGGGCCTCTGGAAACACCATATATTTT
d_gene: .
j_gene: TRBJ1-3
v_gene: TRBV12-3/TRBV12-4
abundance: few

CDR3aa: CSARDRGITGSYEQYF
CDR3nt: TGCAGTGCTAGGGACAGGGGTATAACGGGATCCTACGAGCAGTACTTC
d_gene: TRBD1
j_gene: TRBJ2-7
v_gene: TRBV20-1
abundance: few

CDR3aa: CAWSQGARTNEKLFF
CDR3nt: TGTGCCTGGAGTCAGGGGGCGAGGACTAATGAAAAACTGTTTTTT
d_gene: TRBD1
j_gene: TRBJ1-4
v_gene: TRBV30
abundance: .